Presented here are 2 T cell receptor beta chains from one specimen sequenced in a study of blood T cell repertoires in COVID-19. TCRdb's copy holds only in-frame clones and misses some; the assay was immunoSEQ multiplex PCR. The sample shows some 25,000 clones, around 94% of them seen only once. Material: peripheral blood. Receptor source: a woman aged 50 to 60 with active COVID-19.

V and J are TRBV29-1 and TRBJ1-2; D remains unclear. Trimming pared 7 bases from V and 2 bases from J, leaving 11 bases between. The CDR3 runs 12 residues. CDR1 SQVTM and CDR2 ANQGSEA come from the germline V gene. This CDR3 is CSASTGNYGYTF. The CDR3 DNA follows: TGCAGCGCATCGACTGGGAACTATGGCTACACCTTC.

The chain has TRBV9 and TRBJ1-1; D remains ambiguous. In germline, CDR1 is SGDLS, CDR2 YYNGEE. The CDR3 runs 13 residues. Trimming removed 4 bases from V and 1 base from J, with 8 bases in between. In nucleotides, the CDR3 is TGTGCCAGCAGCTGGGCGGGGAACACTGAAGCTTTCTTT. Its protein is CASSWAGNTEAFF. The full variable domain, its missing parts supplied by reference TRBV9 and TRBJ1-1, is DSGVTQTPKHLITATGQRVTLRCSPRSGDLSVYWYQQSLDQGLQFLIQYYNGEERAKGNILERFSAQQFPDLHSELNLSSLELGDSALYFCASSWAGNTEAFFGQGTRLTVV.